This T cell receptor beta chain is from a study of blood T cell repertoires in COVID-19. The CDR3 consists of 16 residues. Looked up from germline, CDR1 is LNHDA and CDR2 is SQIVND (reference sequence). Trimming pared 7 bases from V and 0 bases from J, leaving 16 bases between. Sequencing was performed with immunoSEQ multiplex PCR; in TCRdb, only in-frame clones are kept and a portion is missing. The sample consists of some 230,000 clones, about 79% of them appearing once. The receptor comes from a middle-aged woman with acute COVID-19. Sample: PBMCs or T cells enriched from blood (not recorded which). The chain is built from TRBV19 and TRBJ1-5, with a weak D call TRBD1 (6 bases). The CDR3 bases are TGTGCCAGTACTAAGACCCAGGGGCGTAGCAATCAGCCCCAGCATTTT. This gives the protein CASTKTQGRSNQPQHF.